The rows below give T cell receptor beta chains drawn from one sample of a study of beta chain features in type 1 diabetes. The protocol was immunoSEQ multiplex PCR, while the TCRdb copy is restricted to in-frame clones and leaves out a portion. The repertoire consists of around 340,000 clones, with around a fifth occurring once and the leading ten covering under 0.055%. Sequences were obtained from naive CD4+ T cells from blood. These receptor sequences come from a woman aged 18-29 years in good health. Both conserved end residues are part of each CDR3. Each record gives: clone size, J gene, V gene, D gene, CDR3 protein, CDR3 DNA. The D gene is left open where the match is weak. The size of a clone is reported for some rows only, either as once, few or many, or as a class for expanded clones.

few	TRBJ2-1	TRBV11-2	NA	CASSLAGADEQFF	TGTGCCAGCAGCTTAGCGGGAGCAGATGAGCAGTTCTTC
NA	TRBJ2-3	TRBV7-2	NA	CASSSGYRGSTDTQYF	TGTGCCAGCAGCTCCGGGTACCGGGGGAGCACAGATACGCAGTATTTT
NA	TRBJ1-2	TRBV7-8	NA	CASSFGQANYGYTF	TGTGCCAGCAGCTTTGGGCAGGCTAACTATGGCTACACCTTC
NA	TRBJ2-1	TRBV29-1	NA	CSVAQNNEQFF	TGCAGCGTCGCTCAGAACAATGAGCAGTTCTTC
few	TRBJ2-3	TRBV7-2	NA	CASSLVPGEVTDTQYF	TGTGCCAGCAGCTTAGTGCCGGGGGAGGTGACAGATACGCAGTATTTT
NA	TRBJ2-3	TRBV10-3	NA	CAISGSGAKDTQYF	TGTGCCATCAGTGGATCGGGAGCCAAAGATACGCAGTATTTT
few	TRBJ2-7	TRBV6-5	TRBD2	CASSLVSGGPYEQYF	TGTGCCAGCAGTCTAGTAAGCGGGGGGCCCTACGAGCAGTACTTC
NA	TRBJ2-7	TRBV29-1	TRBD1	CSVPAPPDRGPREQYF	TGCAGCGTTCCCGCGCCTCCGGACAGGGGTCCTCGCGAGCAGTACTTC
few	TRBJ2-5	TRBV30	NA	CAWSVRGPQETQYF	TGTGCCTGGAGTGTCAGGGGTCCTCAAGAGACCCAGTACTTC
once	TRBJ1-1	TRBV6-5	NA	CAAFRAMNTEAFF	TGTGCCGCATTCAGGGCAATGAACACTGAAGCTTTCTTT
NA	TRBJ2-2	TRBV6-6	NA	CASRLNTGELFF	TGTGCCAGCAGACTTAACACCGGGGAGCTGTTTTTT
few	TRBJ2-5	TRBV15	NA	CATSRDQGQETQYF	TGTGCCACCAGCAGAGATCAGGGCCAAGAGACCCAGTACTTC
few	TRBJ1-3	TRBV5-6	NA	CASSLGAGASGNTIYF	TGTGCCAGCAGCTTGGGAGCGGGGGCATCTGGAAACACCATATATTTT
NA	TRBJ2-1	TRBV7-2	NA	CASSFYGGYNEQFF	TGTGCCAGCAGCTTTTACGGAGGTTACAATGAGCAGTTCTTC
NA	TRBJ1-1	TRBV10-3	NA	CAISESLRGYTEAFF	TGTGCCATCAGTGAGTCTCTACGGGGGTACACTGAAGCTTTCTTT